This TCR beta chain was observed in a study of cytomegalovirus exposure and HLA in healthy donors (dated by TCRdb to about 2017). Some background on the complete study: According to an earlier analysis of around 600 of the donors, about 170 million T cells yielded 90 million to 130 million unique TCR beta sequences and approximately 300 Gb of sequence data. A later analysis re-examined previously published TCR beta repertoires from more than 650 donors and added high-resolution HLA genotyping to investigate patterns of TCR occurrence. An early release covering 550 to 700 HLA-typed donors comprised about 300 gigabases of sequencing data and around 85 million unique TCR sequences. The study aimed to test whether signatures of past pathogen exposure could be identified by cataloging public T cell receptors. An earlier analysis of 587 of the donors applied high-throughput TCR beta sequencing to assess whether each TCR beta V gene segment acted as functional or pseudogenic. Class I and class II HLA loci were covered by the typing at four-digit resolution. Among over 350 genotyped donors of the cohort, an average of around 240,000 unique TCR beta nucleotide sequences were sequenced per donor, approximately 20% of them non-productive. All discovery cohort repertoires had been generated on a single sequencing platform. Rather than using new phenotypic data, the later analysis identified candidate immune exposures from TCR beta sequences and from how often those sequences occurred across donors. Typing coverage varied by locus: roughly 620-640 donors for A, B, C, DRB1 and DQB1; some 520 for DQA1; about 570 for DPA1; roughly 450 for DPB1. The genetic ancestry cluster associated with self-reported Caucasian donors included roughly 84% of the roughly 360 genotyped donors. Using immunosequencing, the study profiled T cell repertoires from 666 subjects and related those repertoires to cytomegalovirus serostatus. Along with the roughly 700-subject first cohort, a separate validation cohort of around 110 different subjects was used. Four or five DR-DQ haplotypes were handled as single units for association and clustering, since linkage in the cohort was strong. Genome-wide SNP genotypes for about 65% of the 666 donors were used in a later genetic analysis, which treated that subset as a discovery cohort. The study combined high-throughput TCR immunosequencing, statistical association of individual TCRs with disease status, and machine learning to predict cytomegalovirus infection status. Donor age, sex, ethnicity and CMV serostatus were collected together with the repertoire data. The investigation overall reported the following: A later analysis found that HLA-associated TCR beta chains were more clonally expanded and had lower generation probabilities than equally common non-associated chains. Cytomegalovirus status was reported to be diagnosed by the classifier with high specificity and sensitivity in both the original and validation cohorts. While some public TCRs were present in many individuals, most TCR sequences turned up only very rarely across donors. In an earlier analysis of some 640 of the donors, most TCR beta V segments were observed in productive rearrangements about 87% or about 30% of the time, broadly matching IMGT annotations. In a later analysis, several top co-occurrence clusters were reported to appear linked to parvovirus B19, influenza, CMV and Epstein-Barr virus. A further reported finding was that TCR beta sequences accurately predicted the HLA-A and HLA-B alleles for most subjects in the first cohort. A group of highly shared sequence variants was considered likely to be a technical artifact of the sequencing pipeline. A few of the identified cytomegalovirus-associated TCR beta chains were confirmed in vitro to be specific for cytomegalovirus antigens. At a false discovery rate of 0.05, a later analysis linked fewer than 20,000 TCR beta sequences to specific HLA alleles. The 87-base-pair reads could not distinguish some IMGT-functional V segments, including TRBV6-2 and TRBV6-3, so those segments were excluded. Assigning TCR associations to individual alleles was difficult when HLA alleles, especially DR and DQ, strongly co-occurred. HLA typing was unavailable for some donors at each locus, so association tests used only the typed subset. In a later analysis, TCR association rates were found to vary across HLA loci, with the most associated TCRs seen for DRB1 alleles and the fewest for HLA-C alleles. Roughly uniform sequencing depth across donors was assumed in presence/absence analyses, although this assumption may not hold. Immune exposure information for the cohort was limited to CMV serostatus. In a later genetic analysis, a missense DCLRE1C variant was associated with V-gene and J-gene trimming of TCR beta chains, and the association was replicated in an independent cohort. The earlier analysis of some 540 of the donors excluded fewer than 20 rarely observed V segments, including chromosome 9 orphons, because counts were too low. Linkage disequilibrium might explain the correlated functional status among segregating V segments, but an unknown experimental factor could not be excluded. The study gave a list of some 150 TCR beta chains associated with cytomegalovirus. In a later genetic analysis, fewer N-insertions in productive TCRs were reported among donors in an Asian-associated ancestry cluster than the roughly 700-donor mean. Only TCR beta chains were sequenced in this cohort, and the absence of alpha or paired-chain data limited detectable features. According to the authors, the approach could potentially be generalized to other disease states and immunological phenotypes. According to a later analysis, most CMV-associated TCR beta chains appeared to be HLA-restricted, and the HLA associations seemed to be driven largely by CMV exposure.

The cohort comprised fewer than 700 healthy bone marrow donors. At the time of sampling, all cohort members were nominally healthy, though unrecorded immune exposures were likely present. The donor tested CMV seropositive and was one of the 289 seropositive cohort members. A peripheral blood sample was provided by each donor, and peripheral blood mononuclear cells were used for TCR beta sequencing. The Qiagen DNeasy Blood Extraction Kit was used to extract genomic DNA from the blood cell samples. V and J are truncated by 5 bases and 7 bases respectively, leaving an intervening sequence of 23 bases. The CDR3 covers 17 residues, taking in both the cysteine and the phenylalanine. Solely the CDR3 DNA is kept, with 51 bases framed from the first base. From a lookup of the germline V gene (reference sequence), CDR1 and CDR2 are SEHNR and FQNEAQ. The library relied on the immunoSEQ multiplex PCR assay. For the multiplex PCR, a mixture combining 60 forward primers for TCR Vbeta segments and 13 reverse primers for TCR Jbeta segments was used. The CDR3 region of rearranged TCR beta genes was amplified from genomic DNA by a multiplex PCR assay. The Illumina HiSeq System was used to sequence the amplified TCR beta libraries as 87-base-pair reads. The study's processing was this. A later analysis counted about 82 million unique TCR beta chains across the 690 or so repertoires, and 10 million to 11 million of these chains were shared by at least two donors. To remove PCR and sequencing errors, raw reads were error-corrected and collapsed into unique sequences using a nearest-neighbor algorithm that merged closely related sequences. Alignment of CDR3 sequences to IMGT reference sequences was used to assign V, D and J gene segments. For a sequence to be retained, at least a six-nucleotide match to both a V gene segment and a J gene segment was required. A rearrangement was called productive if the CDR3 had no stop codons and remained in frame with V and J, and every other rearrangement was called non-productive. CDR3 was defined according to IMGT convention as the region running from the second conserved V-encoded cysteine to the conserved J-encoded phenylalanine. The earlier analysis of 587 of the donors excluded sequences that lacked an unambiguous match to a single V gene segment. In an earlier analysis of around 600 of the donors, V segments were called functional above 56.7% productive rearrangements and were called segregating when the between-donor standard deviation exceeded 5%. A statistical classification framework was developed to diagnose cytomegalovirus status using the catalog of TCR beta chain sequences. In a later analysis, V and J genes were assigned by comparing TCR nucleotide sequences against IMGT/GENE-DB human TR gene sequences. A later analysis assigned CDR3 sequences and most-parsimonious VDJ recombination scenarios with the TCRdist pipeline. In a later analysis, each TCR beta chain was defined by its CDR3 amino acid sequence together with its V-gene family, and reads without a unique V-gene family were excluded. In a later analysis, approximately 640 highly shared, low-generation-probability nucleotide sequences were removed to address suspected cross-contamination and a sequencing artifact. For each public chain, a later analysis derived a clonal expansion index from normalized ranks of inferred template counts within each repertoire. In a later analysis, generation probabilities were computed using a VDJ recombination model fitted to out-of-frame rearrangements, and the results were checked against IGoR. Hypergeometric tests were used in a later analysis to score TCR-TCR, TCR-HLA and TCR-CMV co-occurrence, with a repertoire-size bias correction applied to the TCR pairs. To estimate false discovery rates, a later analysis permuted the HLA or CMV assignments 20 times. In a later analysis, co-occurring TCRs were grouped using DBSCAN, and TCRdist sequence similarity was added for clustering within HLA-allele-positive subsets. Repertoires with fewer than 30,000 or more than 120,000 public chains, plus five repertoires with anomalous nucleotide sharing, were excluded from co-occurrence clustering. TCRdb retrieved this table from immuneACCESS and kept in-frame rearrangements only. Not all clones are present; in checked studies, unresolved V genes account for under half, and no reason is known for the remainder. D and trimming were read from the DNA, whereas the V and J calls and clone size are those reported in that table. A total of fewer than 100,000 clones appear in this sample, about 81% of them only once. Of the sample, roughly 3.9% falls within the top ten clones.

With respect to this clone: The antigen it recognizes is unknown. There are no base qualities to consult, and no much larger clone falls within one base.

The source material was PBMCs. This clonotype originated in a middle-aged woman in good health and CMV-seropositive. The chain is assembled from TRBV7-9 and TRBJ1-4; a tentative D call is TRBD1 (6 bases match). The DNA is TGTGCCAGCAGCACTAAAGGGGGGGCGCATGTTCGTGAAAAACTGTTTTTT. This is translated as CASSTKGGAHVREKLFF.